The rows below give T cell receptor beta chains drawn from one sample of a study of CD8 T cells in ankylosing spondylitis. TCRdb independently ran MiXCR on the 5' RACE reads; one entry per CDR3 protein. The repertoire has around 250,000 distinct CDR3 sequences, around 10% of them found once; the top ten carry less than 7.5%. The sequenced sample consisted of blood, either unsorted or a sorted T cell fraction (not recorded which). These receptors were obtained from a male donor with ankylosing spondylitis or in good health (not recorded which). Both conserved end residues are part of each CDR3. The order of the fields is clone size, V gene, J gene, D gene, CDR3 protein, CDR3 DNA. D genes are given only for firm matches. Rows give clone size only sometimes, using once, few, many, or a class for an expanded clone.

size: many
V: TRBV21-1
J: TRBJ2-1
D: -
CDR3: CASTQGTLAGGHPSYNEQFF
DNA: TGTGCCAGCACTCAAGGGACCCTAGCGGGAGGGCACCCGTCCTACAATGAGCAGTTCTTC

size: -
V: TRBV7-8
J: TRBJ2-2
D: -
CDR3: CASSLIVGALNTGELFF
DNA: TGTGCCAGCAGCCTTATCGTAGGAGCGTTGAACACCGGGGAGCTGTTTTTT

size: -
V: TRBV6-5
J: TRBJ2-7
D: TRBD1
CDR3: CASSYNRDRTYEQYF
DNA: TGTGCCAGCAGTTACAACCGGGACAGAACCTACGAGCAGTACTTC

size: many
V: TRBV5-1
J: TRBJ2-1
D: TRBD1
CDR3: CASSPRDRGSDEQFF
DNA: TGCGCCAGCAGCCCCCGGGACAGGGGGAGCGATGAGCAGTTCTTC

size: -
V: TRBV29-1
J: TRBJ2-2
D: TRBD2
CDR3: CSVAVGLAGAGELFF
DNA: TGCAGCGTTGCGGTGGGACTAGCGGGAGCCGGGGAGCTGTTTTTT

size: many
V: TRBV12-3/TRBV12-4
J: TRBJ2-2
D: -
CDR3: CASSLALSGTGELFF
DNA: TGTGCCAGCAGTTTAGCGCTATCCGGCACCGGGGAGCTGTTTTTT

size: many
V: TRBV20-1
J: TRBJ2-7
D: -
CDR3: CSARYQGLNEQYF
DNA: TGCAGTGCTAGATACCAGGGGTTGAACGAGCAGTACTTC

size: many
V: TRBV20-1
J: TRBJ1-3
D: -
CDR3: CSAIDPEGNTIYF
DNA: TGCAGTGCCATTGACCCCGAAGGAAACACCATATATTTT

size: -
V: TRBV29-1
J: TRBJ1-1
D: -
CDR3: CSVGRAQNTEAFF
DNA: TGCAGCGTTGGCAGGGCCCAGAACACTGAAGCTTTCTTT

size: -
V: TRBV12-3/TRBV12-4
J: TRBJ1-5
D: TRBD1
CDR3: CASSQYRGSGQPQHF
DNA: TGTGCCAGCAGTCAATACAGGGGGAGCGGTCAGCCCCAGCATTTT

size: -
V: TRBV28
J: TRBJ2-5
D: TRBD1
CDR3: CASSPVPSGGETQYF
DNA: TGTGCCAGCAGCCCTGTCCCCTCAGGGGGTGAGACCCAGTACTTC

size: -
V: TRBV29-1
J: TRBJ2-7
D: -
CDR3: CSVEGGLSSYEQYF
DNA: TGCAGCGTTGAAGGGGGCCTGAGCTCCTACGAGCAGTACTTC

size: few
V: TRBV7-9
J: TRBJ2-7
D: -
CDR3: CASSLRGQNEQYF
DNA: TGTGCCAGCAGCTTACGGGGGCAGAACGAGCAGTACTTC

size: -
V: TRBV10-2
J: TRBJ2-3
D: -
CDR3: CASSDDRISLTQYF
DNA: TGCGCCAGCAGTGATGACAGGATCTCGTTGACGCAGTATTTT

size: many
V: TRBV4-1
J: TRBJ2-7
D: -
CDR3: CASSQELGGEQYF
DNA: TGCGCCAGCAGCCAAGAGTTGGGGGGCGAGCAGTACTTC

size: many
V: TRBV25-1
J: TRBJ2-1
D: TRBD1
CDR3: CASTDDRAIYNEQFF
DNA: TGTGCCAGCACTGACGACAGGGCTATCTACAATGAGCAGTTCTTC

size: -
V: TRBV6-1
J: TRBJ2-7
D: TRBD1
CDR3: CASRLAGEGGHEQYF
DNA: TGTGCCAGCAGGCTCGCCGGGGAAGGGGGCCACGAGCAGTACTTC

size: few
V: TRBV12-3/TRBV12-4
J: TRBJ2-7
D: TRBD1
CDR3: CASSIGTGGYEQYF
DNA: TGTGCCAGCAGTATTGGGACAGGGGGCTACGAGCAGTACTTC

size: -
V: TRBV27
J: TRBJ1-3
D: -
CDR3: CVSSPRGEVSGNTIYF
DNA: TGTGTCAGCAGTCCCCGAGGGGAAGTCTCTGGAAACACCATATATTTT

size: many
V: TRBV20-1
J: TRBJ2-1
D: TRBD2
CDR3: CSARNLAGDNEQFF
DNA: TGCAGTGCTAGAAATCTAGCGGGAGACAATGAGCAGTTCTTC

size: -
V: TRBV12-3/TRBV12-4
J: TRBJ2-7
D: -
CDR3: CASSFATGYEQYF
DNA: TGTGCCAGCAGTTTTGCCACAGGCTACGAGCAGTACTTC

size: many
V: TRBV20-1
J: TRBJ2-3
D: -
CDR3: CSARADWGDTQYF
DNA: TGCAGTGCTAGGGCCGACTGGGGGGATACGCAGTATTTT

size: many
V: TRBV12-3/TRBV12-4
J: TRBJ1-5
D: -
CDR3: CASSTRQNQPQHF
DNA: TGTGCCAGCAGTACTAGACAGAATCAGCCCCAGCATTTT

size: -
V: TRBV28
J: TRBJ2-1
D: TRBD2
CDR3: CASSVISGGSRGSSYNEQFF
DNA: TGTGCCAGCAGTGTCATATCGGGAGGCTCGCGTGGCAGCTCCTACAATGAGCAGTTCTTC

size: -
V: TRBV20-1
J: TRBJ2-2
D: TRBD1
CDR3: CSARTGGASAAGELFF
DNA: TGCAGTGCTAGGACAGGGGGCGCGTCAGCCGCCGGGGAGCTGTTTTTT

size: many
V: TRBV24-1
J: TRBJ2-5
D: -
CDR3: CATSDNRETQYF
DNA: TGTGCCACCAGTGATAACAGAGAGACCCAGTACTTC

size: many
V: TRBV20-1
J: TRBJ1-1
D: -
CDR3: CSASHRGSEAFF
DNA: TGCAGTGCTAGTCACCGGGGGAGCGAAGCTTTCTTT

size: many
V: TRBV6-1
J: TRBJ2-7
D: -
CDR3: CASSRQGFPLEQYF
DNA: TGTGCCAGCAGTCGTCAAGGATTCCCACTCGAGCAGTACTTC

size: many
V: TRBV10-3
J: TRBJ2-5
D: -
CDR3: CATKGGRGWETQYF
DNA: TGTGCCACTAAGGGTGGTCGGGGCTGGGAGACCCAGTACTTC

size: many
V: TRBV5-5
J: TRBJ2-7
D: TRBD2
CDR3: CASSLSMPLGREQYF
DNA: TGTGCCAGCAGTCTGTCTATGCCCCTCGGGAGGGAGCAGTACTTC

size: many
V: TRBV7-2
J: TRBJ1-3
D: -
CDR3: CASSLNGGSARDTIYF
DNA: TGTGCCAGCAGCTTAAACGGGGGGTCGGCTCGAGACACCATATATTTT

size: few
V: TRBV5-1
J: TRBJ1-2
D: -
CDR3: CASSDTGTFGYTF
DNA: TGCGCCAGCAGCGATACCGGGACATTTGGCTACACCTTC

size: few
V: TRBV19
J: TRBJ1-1
D: -
CDR3: CASRTVMEAFF
DNA: TGTGCCAGTAGGACAGTGATGGAGGCTTTCTTT

size: many
V: TRBV3-1
J: TRBJ2-7
D: -
CDR3: CASSQDWNYEQYF
DNA: TGTGCCAGCAGCCAAGATTGGAACTACGAGCAGTACTTC